The 18 T cell receptor beta chains below come from one sample, sequenced in a study of cytomegalovirus exposure and HLA in healthy donors. The PCR was carried out with 60 Vbeta primers and 13 Jbeta primers. Some clones are missing from TCRdb's copy, which holds only in-frame ones; the method was immunoSEQ multiplex PCR. The sample records a few hundred thousand clones, approximately 70% being singletons. Sequences were obtained from PBMCs. These TCRs come from a female donor in good health and CMV-seronegative.

The sample holds a few counts of this clone. This chain uses TRBV6-6 with TRBJ1-1, with 9 bases aligning to TRBD1. There are 16 residues in the CDR3. CDR1 is MNHNY, CDR2 SVGAGI, per germline (reference sequence). Trimming took 10 bases from V and 4 from J; bases not matched to a gene: 16. The CDR3 loop reads CATDRTPGTGSTEAFF. CDR3 DNA sequence: TGTGCCACGGACCGCACCCCCGGGACAGGGTCCACTGAAGCTTTCTTT.

The J gene is TRBJ1-5, the V gene TRBV19; D possibly corresponds to TRBD1 (6 bases). The germline CDR1 and CDR2 sequences are LNHDA and SQIVND (reference sequence). The CDR3 is 16 amino acids. V shed 6 bases and J shed 9 bases, with 24 bases lying between them. This CDR3 reads CASSNRATGVGRPQHF. The CDR3 region has the DNA TGTGCCAGTAGCAACAGGGCCACCGGGGTAGGGCGGCCCCAGCATTTT.

The V call is TRBV19, the J call TRBJ2-5; a possible D gene is TRBD1 (6 bases). The end of the DNA fits TRBJ2-7 better, so the J call may be wrong. CDR1 is LNHDA, CDR2 SQIVND, per germline (reference sequence). This CDR3 region has 13 residues. The CDR3 sequence is CATEQGNSYEQYF. The CDR3 DNA follows: TGTGCCACCGAACAGGGTAACTCCTACGAGCAGTACTTC.

This clone was detected a few times. V and J are TRBV7-8 and TRBJ2-2; 12 bases map to TRBD1. After removal of 5 bases from V and 6 bases from J, the junction contained 13 bases not matched to a gene. This CDR3 is built from 18 residues. CDR1 and CDR2 (germline): SGHVS, FQNEAQ. The CDR3 DNA reads as TGTGCCAGCAGCCGAAAGGTCCCGGGACAGGGGGCCTCCGGGGAGCTGTTTTTT. Residues: CASSRKVPGQGASGELFF.

The chain couples TRBV28 to TRBJ2-1; 7 positions match TRBD2. Trimming took 4 bases from V and 8 from J; bases not matched to a gene: 11. Germline V CDR1 and CDR2: MDHEN, SYDVKM. This CDR3 has 15 residues. The DNA for the CDR3 is TGTGCCAGCAGTTCTATAACGGGAGGAAAGGATGAGCAGTTCTTC. It yields the protein CASSSITGGKDEQFF.

The genes are TRBV6-1 and TRBJ2-7; 8 nucleotides agree with TRBD1. Germline CDR1 reads MNHNS; CDR2 reads SASEGT. V trimming: 6 bases; J trimming: 0 bases; junction bases outside the gene matches: 4. This CDR3 has 14 amino acids. DNA of the CDR3: TGTGCCAGCAGGTGGACAGGGAACTCCTACGAGCAGTACTTC. Protein product: CASRWTGNSYEQYF.

The J gene is TRBJ2-5, the V gene TRBV13; D remains ambiguous. Gene TRBJ2-7 matches the end of the DNA better, so the J call may be wrong. The CDR3 has 12 amino acids. CDR1 is PRHDT and CDR2 is FYEKMQ in the germline V gene (reference sequence). CDR3 residues: CASSLNTYEQYF. Written as DNA, the CDR3 is TGTGCCAGCAGCCTTAATACCTACGAGCAGTACTTC.

The chain uses TRBV2 and TRBJ2-2; 8 nucleotides agree with TRBD2. The ends lost 4 bases at V and 1 base at J; junction bases unmatched: 2. The CDR3 runs 15 residues. CDR1 is SNHLY, CDR2 FYNNEI, per germline. This chain's CDR3 is CASSVGLGNTGELFF. CDR3 in DNA: TGTGCCAGCAGTGTGGGACTAGGGAACACCGGGGAGCTGTTTTTT.

This clone was found once. This sequence joins TRBV7-9 and TRBJ2-1; D is unresolved. The germline V and J ends were trimmed by 4 bases and 7 bases, with 11 bases remaining between them. CDR1 and CDR2 (germline): SEHNR, FQNEAQ (reference sequence). There are 13 residues in the CDR3. The CDR3 reads CASSSSSENEQFF. The CDR3 DNA follows: TGTGCCAGCAGCTCCTCCTCGGAGAATGAGCAGTTCTTC.

The rearrangement joins TRBV19 to TRBJ2-7, with 13 bases identical to TRBD2. V was pared by 4 bases and J by 2 bases, with 2 bases of the junction left unmatched. The CDR3 covers 15 residues. Germline CDR1 and CDR2: LNHDA and SQIVND (reference sequence). CDR3 in amino acids: CASSTGLAGAYEQYF. The DNA of the CDR3 is TGTGCCAGTAGTACTGGACTAGCGGGAGCCTACGAGCAGTACTTC. The full variable domain, rest sourced from reference TRBV19 and TRBJ2-7, is DGGITQSPKYLFRKEGQNVTLSCEQNLNHDAMYWYRQDPGQGLRLIYYSQIVNDFQKGDIAEGYSVSREKKESFPLTVTSAQKNPTAFYLCASSTGLAGAYEQYFGPGTRLTVT.

Worth noting for this clone: Distinct nucleotide sequences in the sample also encode this CDR3. The V call is TRBV28, the J call TRBJ1-2; D perhaps matches TRBD1 (5 bases). Germline-derived CDR1 and CDR2 are MDHEN and SYDVKM. The V end was cut by 6 bases, the J end by 5 bases, with 10 bases between. This CDR3 is 12 amino acids long. This CDR3 is CASSPGTYGYTF. The CDR3 coding sequence is TGTGCCAGCAGCCCCGGGACTTATGGCTACACCTTC.

CDR3 protein: CASSLRTSRDNEQFF. Written as DNA, the CDR3 is TGTGCCAGCAGTCTCAGGACTAGCCGCGACAATGAGCAGTTCTTC. This chain uses TRBV28 with TRBJ2-1; 8 nucleotides align to TRBD2. V lost 5 bases and J lost 5; bases outside the gene matches: 8. The germline V gene encodes CDR1 MDHEN and CDR2 SYDVKM. The CDR3 length is 15 residues. The full variable domain, rest sourced from reference TRBV28 and TRBJ2-1, is DVKVTQSSRYLVKRTGEKVFLECVQDMDHENMFWYRQDPGLGLRLIYFSYDVKMKEKGDIPEGYSVSREKKERFSLILESASTNQTSMYLCASSLRTSRDNEQFFGPGTRLTVL.

This clone was seen a handful of times. The V call is TRBV21-1, the J call TRBJ1-1; TRBD1, as called in the table, went unchecked against the DNA. TRBV21-1 is marked as a pseudogene. This CDR3 is built from 9 residues. The CDR3 nucleotides read TGTGCCAGCAGCATACGGACAGACTTT. Residues: CASSIRTDF.

The chain links TRBV7-2 to TRBJ2-2, with 9 bases lining up with TRBD2. V shed 1 base and J 8 bases; nucleotides not matched to a gene: 5. This CDR3 has 15 amino acids. CDR1 and CDR2 from the germline V gene are SGHTA and FQGNSA. In nucleotides, the CDR3 is TGTGCCAGCAGCTTAGATGTAGCGGGAGTGGGGGAGCTGTTTTTT. Translating gives CASSLDVAGVGELFF.

The chain combines TRBV28 with TRBJ1-3; D is perhaps TRBD1 (6 bases). Trimming pared 5 bases from V and 0 bases from J, leaving 17 bases between. The V gene's germline CDR1 is MDHEN and CDR2 SYDVKM. The CDR3 consists of 17 residues. In DNA form, the CDR3 reads TGTGCCAGCAGTGGTAGGGACACCCTAAGCTCTGGAAACACCATATATTTT. It translates to CASSGRDTLSSGNTIYF.

This clone was seen just once. This chain uses TRBV28 with TRBJ1-4; the match to TRBD1 covers 9 bases. V was pared by 0 bases and J by 0 bases, with 8 bases of the junction left unmatched. The CDR3 runs to 19 residues. The germline gives CDR1 MDHEN, CDR2 SYDVKM. This CDR3 reads CASSLWGTGMSATNEKLFF. The CDR3 DNA reads as TGTGCCAGCAGTTTATGGGGGACAGGGATGTCTGCAACTAATGAAAAACTGTTTTTT. The variable domain in full, with the rest retrieved from reference TRBV28 and TRBJ1-4, is DVKVTQSSRYLVKRTGEKVFLECVQDMDHENMFWYRQDPGLGLRLIYFSYDVKMKEKGDIPEGYSVSREKKERFSLILESASTNQTSMYLCASSLWGTGMSATNEKLFFGSGTQLSVL.

As concerns this clone: Sequence at one end of the junction differs from germline and may be a read error. The gene calls are TRBV7-9 and TRBJ2-1, with TRBD2 matching 8 bases. The CDR3 length is 16 residues. From germline, CDR1 is SEHNR and CDR2 FQNEAQ (reference sequence). Written as DNA, the CDR3 is TGTTCCAGCAGCTTAGCGGGGACTAACCCCTCCGATGAGCAGTTCTTC. It is translated as CSSSLAGTNPSDEQFF.

This rearrangement joins TRBV28 to TRBJ1-4; 10 bases match TRBD1. V lost 9 bases to trimming and J lost 14 bases; unmatched junction nucleotides: 3. This CDR3 is built from 10 residues. CDR1 and CDR2 (germline): MDHEN, SYDVKM. In nucleotides, the CDR3 is TGTGCCAGTCGGGACAGGGGCCTGTTTTTT. Its translation is CASRDRGLFF.